The subject of this entry is one T cell receptor (beta chain). Clones were read by immunoSEQ multiplex PCR, and TCRdb kept only the in-frame ones, dropping some. The sample lists 17,000 or so clones, approximately 95% seen once, with approximately 0.97% in the top ten. This entry is derived from a study of T cell changes during pregnancy in multiple sclerosis. The CDR3 has 11 amino acids. CDR1 PRHDT and CDR2 FYEKMQ come from the germline V gene (reference sequence). Between the trimmed V and J ends, which lost 5 bases and 10 bases, there was a span of 12 bases. The receptor was isolated from a female donor with multiple sclerosis, enrolled in a pregnancy study. The gene calls are TRBV13 and TRBJ2-7, with a tentative D call TRBD1 (6 bases). The specimen was peripheral blood, collected in the third trimester of pregnancy. The CDR3 region has the DNA TGTGCCAGCAGCCTCCACAGGGTCCAGTACTTC. It yields the protein CASSLHRVQYF.